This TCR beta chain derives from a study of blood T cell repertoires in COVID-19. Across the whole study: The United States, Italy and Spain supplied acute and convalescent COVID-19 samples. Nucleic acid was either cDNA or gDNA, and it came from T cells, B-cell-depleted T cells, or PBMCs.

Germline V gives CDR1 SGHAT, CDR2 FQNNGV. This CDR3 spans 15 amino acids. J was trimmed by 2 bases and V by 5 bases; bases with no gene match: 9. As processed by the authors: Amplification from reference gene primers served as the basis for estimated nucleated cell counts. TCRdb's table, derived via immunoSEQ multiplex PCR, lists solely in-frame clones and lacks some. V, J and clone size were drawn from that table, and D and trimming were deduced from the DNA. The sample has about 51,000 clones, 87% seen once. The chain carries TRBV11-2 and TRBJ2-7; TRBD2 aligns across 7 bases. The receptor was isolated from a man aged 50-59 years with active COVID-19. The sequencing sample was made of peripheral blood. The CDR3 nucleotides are TGTGCCAGCAGCCCAGGACTAGTCCGTCCCTACGAGCAGTACTTC. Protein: CASSPGLVRPYEQYF.